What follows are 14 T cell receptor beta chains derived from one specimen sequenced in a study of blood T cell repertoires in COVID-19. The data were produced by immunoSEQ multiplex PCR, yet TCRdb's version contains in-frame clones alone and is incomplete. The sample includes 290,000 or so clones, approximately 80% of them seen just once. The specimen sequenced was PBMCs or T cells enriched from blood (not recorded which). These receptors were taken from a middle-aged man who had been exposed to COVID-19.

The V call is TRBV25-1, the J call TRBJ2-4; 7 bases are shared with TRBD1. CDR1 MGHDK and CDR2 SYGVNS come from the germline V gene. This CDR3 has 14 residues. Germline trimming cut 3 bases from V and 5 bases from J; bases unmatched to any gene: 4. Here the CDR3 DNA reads TGTGCCAGCAGTGATTACAGGGGAGAAAACATTCAGTACTTC. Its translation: CASSDYRGENIQYF.

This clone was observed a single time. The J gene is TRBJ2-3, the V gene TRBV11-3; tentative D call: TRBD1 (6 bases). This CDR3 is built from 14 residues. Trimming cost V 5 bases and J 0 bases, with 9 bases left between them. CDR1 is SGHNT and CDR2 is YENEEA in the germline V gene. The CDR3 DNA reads TGTGCCAGCAGCCCAGGGGCGAGCACAGATACGCAGTATTTT. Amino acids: CASSPGASTDTQYF.

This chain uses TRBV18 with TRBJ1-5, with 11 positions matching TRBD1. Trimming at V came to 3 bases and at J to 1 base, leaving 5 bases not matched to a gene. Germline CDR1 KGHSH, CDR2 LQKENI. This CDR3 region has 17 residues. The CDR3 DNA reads TGTGCCAGCTCACCGCGTGGGACAGGGGGGAGCAATCAGCCCCAGCATTTT. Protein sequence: CASSPRGTGGSNQPQHF. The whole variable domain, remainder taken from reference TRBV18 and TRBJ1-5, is NAGVMQNPRHLVRRRGQEARLRCSPMKGHSHVYWYRQLPEEGLKFMVYLQKENIIDESGMPKERFSAEFPKEGPSILRIQQVVRGDSAAYFCASSPRGTGGSNQPQHFGDGTRLSIL.

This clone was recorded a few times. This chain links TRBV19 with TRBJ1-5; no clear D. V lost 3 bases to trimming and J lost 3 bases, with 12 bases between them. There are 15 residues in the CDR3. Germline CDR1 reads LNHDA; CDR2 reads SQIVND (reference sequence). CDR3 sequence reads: CASSILTRDNQPQHF. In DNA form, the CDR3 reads TGTGCCAGTAGTATTCTAACACGGGACAATCAGCCCCAGCATTTT. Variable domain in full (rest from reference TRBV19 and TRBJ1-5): DGGITQSPKYLFRKEGQNVTLSCEQNLNHDAMYWYRQDPGQGLRLIYYSQIVNDFQKGDIAEGYSVSREKKESFPLTVTSAQKNPTAFYLCASSILTRDNQPQHFGDGTRLSIL.

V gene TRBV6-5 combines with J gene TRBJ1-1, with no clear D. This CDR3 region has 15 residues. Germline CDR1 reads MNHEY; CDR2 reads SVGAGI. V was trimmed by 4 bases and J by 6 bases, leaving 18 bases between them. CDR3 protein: CASSWSTRLGAEAFF. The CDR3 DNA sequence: TGTGCCAGCAGTTGGTCGACACGTTTGGGCGCTGAAGCTTTCTTT.

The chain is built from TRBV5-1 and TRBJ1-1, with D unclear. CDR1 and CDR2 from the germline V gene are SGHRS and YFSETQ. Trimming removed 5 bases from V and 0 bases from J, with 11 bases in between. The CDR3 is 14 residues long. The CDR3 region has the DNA TGCGCCAGCAGGACTGTAGCCATGAACACTGAAGCTTTCTTT. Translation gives CASRTVAMNTEAFF.

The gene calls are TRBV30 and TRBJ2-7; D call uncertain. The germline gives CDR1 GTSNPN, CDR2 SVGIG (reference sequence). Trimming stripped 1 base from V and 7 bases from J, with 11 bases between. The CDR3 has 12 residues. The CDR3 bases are TGTGCCTGGAGTGCCTTCTTTATTGAGCAGTACTTC. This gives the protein CAWSAFFIEQYF.

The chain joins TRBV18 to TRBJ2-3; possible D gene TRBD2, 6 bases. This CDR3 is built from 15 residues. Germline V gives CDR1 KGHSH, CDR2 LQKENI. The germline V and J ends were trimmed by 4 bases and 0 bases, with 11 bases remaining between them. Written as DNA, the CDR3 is TGTGCCAGCTCACGGACGGGAGTCAGCACAGATACGCAGTATTTT. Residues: CASSRTGVSTDTQYF.

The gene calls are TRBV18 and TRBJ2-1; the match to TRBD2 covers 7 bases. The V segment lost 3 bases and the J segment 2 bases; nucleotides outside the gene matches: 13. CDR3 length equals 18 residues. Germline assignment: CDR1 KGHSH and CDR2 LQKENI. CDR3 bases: TGTGCCAGCTCACCCCCCGGGGTGGGGGAGGGAACCTACAATGAGCAGTTCTTC. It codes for CASSPPGVGEGTYNEQFF.

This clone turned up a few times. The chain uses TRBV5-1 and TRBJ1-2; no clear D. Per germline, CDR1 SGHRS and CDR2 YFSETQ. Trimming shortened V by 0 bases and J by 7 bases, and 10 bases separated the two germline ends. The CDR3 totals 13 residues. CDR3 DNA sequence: TGCGCCAGCAGCTTGGAGGGAGGAAGTGGCTACACCTTC. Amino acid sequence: CASSLEGGSGYTF.

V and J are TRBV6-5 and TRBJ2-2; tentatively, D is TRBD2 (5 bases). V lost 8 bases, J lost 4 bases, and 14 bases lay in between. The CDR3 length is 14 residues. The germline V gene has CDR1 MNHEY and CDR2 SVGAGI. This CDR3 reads CASSRFRGTGELFF. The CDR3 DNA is TGTGCCAGCTCGCGGTTTCGGGGCACCGGGGAGCTGTTTTTT.

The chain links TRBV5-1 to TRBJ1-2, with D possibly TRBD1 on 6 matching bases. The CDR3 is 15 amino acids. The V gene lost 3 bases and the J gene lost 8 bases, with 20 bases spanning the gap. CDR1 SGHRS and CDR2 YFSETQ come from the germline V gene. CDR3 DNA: TGCGCCAGCAGCTCCCGCGCAGGGGCAGCAGAAGGCTACACCTTC. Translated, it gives CASSSRAGAAEGYTF.

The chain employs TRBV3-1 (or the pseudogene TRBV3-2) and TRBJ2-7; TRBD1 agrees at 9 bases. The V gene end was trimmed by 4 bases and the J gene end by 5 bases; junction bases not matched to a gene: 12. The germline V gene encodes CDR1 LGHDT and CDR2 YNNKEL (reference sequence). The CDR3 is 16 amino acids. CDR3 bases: TGTGCCAGCAGCCCCGTGCGGACAGGGGTAAGGAACGAGCAGTACTTC. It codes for CASSPVRTGVRNEQYF.

The CDR3 protein is CASLNRDRGSLNYGYTF. The CDR3 DNA follows: TGTGCCAGCCTAAACCGGGACAGGGGTTCCCTTAACTATGGCTACACCTTC. The gene calls are TRBV19 and TRBJ1-2; 10 nucleotides agree with TRBD1. Germline CDR1 and CDR2: LNHDA and SQIVND (reference sequence). V lost 9 bases and J lost 1; bases outside the gene matches: 14. The CDR3 spans 17 residues.